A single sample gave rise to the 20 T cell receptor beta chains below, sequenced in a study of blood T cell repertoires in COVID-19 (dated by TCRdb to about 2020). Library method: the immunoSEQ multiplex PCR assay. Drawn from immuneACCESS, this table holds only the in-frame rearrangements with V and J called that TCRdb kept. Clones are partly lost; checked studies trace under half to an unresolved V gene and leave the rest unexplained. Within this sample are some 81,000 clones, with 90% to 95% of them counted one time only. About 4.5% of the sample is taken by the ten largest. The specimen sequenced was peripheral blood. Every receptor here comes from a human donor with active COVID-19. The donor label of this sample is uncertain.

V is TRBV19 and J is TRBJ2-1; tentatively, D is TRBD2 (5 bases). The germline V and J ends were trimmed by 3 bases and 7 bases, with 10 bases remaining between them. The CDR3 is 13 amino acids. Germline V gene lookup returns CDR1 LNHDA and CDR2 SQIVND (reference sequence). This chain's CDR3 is CASSILRDNEQFF. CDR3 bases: TGTGCCAGTAGTATTCTTCGGGATAATGAGCAGTTCTTC.

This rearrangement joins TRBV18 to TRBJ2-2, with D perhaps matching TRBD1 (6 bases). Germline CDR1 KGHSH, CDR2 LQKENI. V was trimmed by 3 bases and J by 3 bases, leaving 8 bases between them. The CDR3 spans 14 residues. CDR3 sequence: CASSPQGYTGELFF. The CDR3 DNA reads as TGTGCCAGCTCACCGCAGGGGTACACCGGGGAGCTGTTTTTT.

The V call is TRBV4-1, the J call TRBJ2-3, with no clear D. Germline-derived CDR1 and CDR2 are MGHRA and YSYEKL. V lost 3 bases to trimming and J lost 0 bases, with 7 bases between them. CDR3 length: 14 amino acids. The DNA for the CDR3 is TGCGCCAGCAGCCAGTCCACAAGCACAGATACGCAGTATTTT. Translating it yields CASSQSTSTDTQYF.

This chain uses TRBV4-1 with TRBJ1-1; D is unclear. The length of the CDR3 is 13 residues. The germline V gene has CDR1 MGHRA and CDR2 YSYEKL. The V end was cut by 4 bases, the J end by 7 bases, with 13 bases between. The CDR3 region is CASSPPHPGEAFF. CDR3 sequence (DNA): TGCGCCAGCAGCCCCCCCCATCCGGGTGAAGCTTTCTTT.

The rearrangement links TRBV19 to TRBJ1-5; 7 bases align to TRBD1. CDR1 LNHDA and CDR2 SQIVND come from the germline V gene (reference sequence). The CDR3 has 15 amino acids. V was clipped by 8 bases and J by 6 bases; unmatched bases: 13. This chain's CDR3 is CASLPFRGVGQPQHF. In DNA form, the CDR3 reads TGTGCCAGTCTCCCATTCAGGGGGGTGGGTCAGCCCCAGCATTTT.

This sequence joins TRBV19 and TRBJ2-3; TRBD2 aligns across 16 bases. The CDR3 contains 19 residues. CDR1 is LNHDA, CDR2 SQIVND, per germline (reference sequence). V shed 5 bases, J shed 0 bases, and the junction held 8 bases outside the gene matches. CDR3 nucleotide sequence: TGTGCCAGTAGTTGGGGACTAGCGGGGGGGACGCCCAGCACAGATACGCAGTATTTT. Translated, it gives CASSWGLAGGTPSTDTQYF.

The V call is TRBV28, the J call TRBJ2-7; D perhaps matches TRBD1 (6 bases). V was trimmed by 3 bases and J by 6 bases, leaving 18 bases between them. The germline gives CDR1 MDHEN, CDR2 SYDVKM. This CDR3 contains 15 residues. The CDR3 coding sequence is TGTGCCAGCAGTTTGATGGGGGCTGCCGGTGGCGAGCAGTACTTC. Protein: CASSLMGAAGGEQYF.

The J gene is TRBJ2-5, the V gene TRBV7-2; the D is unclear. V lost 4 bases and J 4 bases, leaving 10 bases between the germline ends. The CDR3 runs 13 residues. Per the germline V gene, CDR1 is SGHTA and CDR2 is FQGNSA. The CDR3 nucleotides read TGTGCCAGCAGCTCGCGAGCCGGAGAGACCCAGTACTTC. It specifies CASSSRAGETQYF.

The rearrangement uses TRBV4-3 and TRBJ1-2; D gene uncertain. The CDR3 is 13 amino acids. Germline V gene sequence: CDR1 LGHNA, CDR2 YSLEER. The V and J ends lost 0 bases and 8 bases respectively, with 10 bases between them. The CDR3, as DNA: TGCGCCAGCAGCCAAGATCTAGGCTTAGGCTACACCTTC. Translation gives CASSQDLGLGYTF.

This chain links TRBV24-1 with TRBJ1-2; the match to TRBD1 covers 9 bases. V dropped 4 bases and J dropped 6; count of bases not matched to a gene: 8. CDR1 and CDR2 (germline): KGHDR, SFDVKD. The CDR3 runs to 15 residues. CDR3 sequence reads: CATSETGTGIDGYTF. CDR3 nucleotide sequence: TGTGCCACCAGTGAAACCGGGACAGGGATTGATGGCTACACCTTC.

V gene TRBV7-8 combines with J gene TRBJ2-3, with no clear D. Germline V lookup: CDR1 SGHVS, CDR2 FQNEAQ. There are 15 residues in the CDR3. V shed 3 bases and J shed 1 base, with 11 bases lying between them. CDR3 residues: CASSFPALGTDTQYF. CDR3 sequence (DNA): TGTGCCAGCAGCTTCCCCGCGCTGGGCACAGATACGCAGTATTTT.

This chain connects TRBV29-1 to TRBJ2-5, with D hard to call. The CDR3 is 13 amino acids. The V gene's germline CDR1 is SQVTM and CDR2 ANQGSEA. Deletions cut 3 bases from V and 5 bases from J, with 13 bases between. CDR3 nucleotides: TGCAGCGTTGACTTCCGGGTAGACGAGACCCAGTACTTC. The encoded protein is CSVDFRVDETQYF.

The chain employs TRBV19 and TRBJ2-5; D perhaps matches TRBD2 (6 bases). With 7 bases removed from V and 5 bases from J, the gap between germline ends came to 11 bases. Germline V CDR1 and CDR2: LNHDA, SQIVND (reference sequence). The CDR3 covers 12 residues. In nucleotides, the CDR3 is TGTGCCAGTACCGGGGGTGAGGAGACCCAGTACTTC. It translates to CASTGGEETQYF.

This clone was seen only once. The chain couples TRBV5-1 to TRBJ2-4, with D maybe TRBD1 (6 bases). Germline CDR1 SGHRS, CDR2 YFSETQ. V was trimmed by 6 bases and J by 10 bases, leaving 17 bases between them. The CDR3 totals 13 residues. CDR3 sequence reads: CASKGDTGRIQYF. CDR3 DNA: TGCGCCAGCAAGGGGGACACGGGGCGTATTCAGTACTTC.

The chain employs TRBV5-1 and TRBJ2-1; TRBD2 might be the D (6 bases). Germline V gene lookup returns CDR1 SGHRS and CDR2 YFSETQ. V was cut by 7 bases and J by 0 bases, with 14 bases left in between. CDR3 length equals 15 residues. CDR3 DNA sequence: TGCGCCAGCTCCGGGAGCGAGGCCTCCTACAATGAGCAGTTCTTC. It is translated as CASSGSEASYNEQFF. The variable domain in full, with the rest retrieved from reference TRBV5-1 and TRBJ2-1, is KAGVTQTPRYLIKTRGQQVTLSCSPISGHRSVSWYQQTPGQGLQFLFEYFSETQRNKGNFPGRFSGRQFSNSRSEMNVSTLELGDSALYLCASSGSEASYNEQFFGPGTRLTVL.

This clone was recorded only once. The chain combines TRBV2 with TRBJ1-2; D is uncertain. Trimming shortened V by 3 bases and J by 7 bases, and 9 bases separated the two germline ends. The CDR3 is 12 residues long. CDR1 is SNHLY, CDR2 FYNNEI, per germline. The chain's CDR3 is CASSERSGGYTF. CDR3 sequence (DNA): TGTGCCAGCAGTGAGCGAAGTGGTGGCTACACCTTC.

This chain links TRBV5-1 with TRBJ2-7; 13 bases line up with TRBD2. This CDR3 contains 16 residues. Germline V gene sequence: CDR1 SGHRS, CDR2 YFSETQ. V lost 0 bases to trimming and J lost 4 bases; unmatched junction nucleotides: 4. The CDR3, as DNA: TGCGCCAGCAGCTTGGGTGGGACTAGCGGGGATTACGAGCAGTACTTC. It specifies CASSLGGTSGDYEQYF. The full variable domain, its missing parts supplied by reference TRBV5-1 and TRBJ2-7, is KAGVTQTPRYLIKTRGQQVTLSCSPISGHRSVSWYQQTPGQGLQFLFEYFSETQRNKGNFPGRFSGRQFSNSRSEMNVSTLELGDSALYLCASSLGGTSGDYEQYFGPGTRLTVT.

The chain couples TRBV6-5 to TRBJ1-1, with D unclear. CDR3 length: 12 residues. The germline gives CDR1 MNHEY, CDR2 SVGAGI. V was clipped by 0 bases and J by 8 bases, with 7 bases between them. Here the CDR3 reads CASSYSTGEAFF. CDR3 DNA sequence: TGTGCCAGCAGTTACTCTACGGGAGAAGCTTTCTTT.

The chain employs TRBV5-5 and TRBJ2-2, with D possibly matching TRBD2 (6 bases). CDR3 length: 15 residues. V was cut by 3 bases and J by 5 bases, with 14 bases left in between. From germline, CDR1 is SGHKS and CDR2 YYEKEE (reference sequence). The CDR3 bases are TGTGCCAGCAGCTCGCCTGGGGGGTTTACCGGGGAGCTGTTTTTT. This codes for CASSSPGGFTGELFF.

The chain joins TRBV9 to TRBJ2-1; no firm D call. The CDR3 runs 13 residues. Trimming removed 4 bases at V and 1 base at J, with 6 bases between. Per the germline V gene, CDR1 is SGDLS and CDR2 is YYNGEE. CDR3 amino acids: CASSPGSYNEQFF. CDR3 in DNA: TGTGCCAGCAGCCCAGGATCCTACAATGAGCAGTTCTTC.